This entry lists 5 T cell receptor beta chains sequenced from one sample in a study of shared clonotypes between healthy human individuals. Produced via immunoSEQ multiplex PCR; TCRdb's table is partial and in-frame only. The data hold 950,000 to 1,100,000 clones, with around 78% observed a single time. Sequencing was carried out using memory CD4+ T cells from PBMCs. Subset described: CD45RA-negative fraction. The receptors shown here come from a man between 18 and 29 years old in good health. Some clones in this sample may be carry-over from other donors' samples.

In nucleotides, the CDR3 is TGTGCCAGCAAGAAGGGACAGGGGATCTACGAGCAGTACTTC. As protein: CASKKGQGIYEQYF. The rearrangement uses TRBV27 and TRBJ2-7; 10 positions match TRBD1. CDR1 is MNHEY, CDR2 SMNVEV, per germline (reference sequence). After removal of 7 bases from V and 3 bases from J, the junction contained 6 bases not matched to a gene. This CDR3 has 14 amino acids.

V gene TRBV11-1 combines with J gene TRBJ2-1; D not certain. Germline V gene lookup returns CDR1 SGHAT and CDR2 FQDESV (reference sequence). V gave up 2 bases and J gave up 2 bases, with 10 bases separating them. The CDR3 sequence is 15 residues long. The CDR3 loop is CASSLRSGPYNEQFF. In DNA form, the CDR3 reads TGTGCCAGCAGCTTAAGAAGTGGGCCCTACAATGAGCAGTTCTTC.

This clone was detected only a few times. This chain connects TRBV30 to TRBJ2-1, with 9 bases aligning to TRBD2. Germline loops: CDR1 GTSNPN, CDR2 SVGIG (reference sequence). The CDR3 runs to 14 residues. After removal of 0 bases from V and 5 bases from J, the junction contained 2 bases not matched to a gene. The DNA for the CDR3 is TGTGCCTGGAGTGTGCCTAGCGGGGACAATGAGCAGTTCTTC. It translates to CAWSVPSGDNEQFF. The full variable domain, its missing parts supplied by reference TRBV30 and TRBJ2-1, is SQTIHQWPATLVQPVGSPLSLECTVEGTSNPNLYWYRQAAGRGLQLLFYSVGIGQISSEVPQNLSASRPQDRQFILSSKKLLLSDSGFYLCAWSVPSGDNEQFFGPGTRLTVL.

This clone has just a few counts. The CDR3 region is CASSLGNQPQHF. The CDR3 DNA reads as TGTGCCAGTAGTCTGGGCAATCAGCCCCAGCATTTT. The genes are TRBV19 and TRBJ1-5, with D hard to call. This CDR3 has 12 amino acids. Germline CDR1 reads LNHDA; CDR2 reads SQIVND (reference sequence). V was trimmed by 5 bases and J by 2 bases, leaving 4 bases between them.

The chain links TRBV25-1 to TRBJ2-4; 8 bases align to TRBD2. The length of the CDR3 is 17 residues. Germline lookup yields CDR1 MGHDK and CDR2 SYGVNS. V lost 0 bases, J lost 2 bases, and 6 bases stayed unmatched. In nucleotides, the CDR3 is TGTGCCAGCAGTGAATATGGAGCGGGAGCCTCCAAAAACATTCAGTACTTC. It codes for CASSEYGAGASKNIQYF.